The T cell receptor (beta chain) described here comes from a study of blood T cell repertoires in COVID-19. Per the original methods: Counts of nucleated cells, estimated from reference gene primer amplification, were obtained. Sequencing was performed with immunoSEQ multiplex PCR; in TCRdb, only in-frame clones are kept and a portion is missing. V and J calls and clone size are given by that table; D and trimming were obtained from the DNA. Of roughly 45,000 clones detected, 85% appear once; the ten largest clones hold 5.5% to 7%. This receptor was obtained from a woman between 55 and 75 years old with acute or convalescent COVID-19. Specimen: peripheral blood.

The CDR3 DNA reads TGTGCCTTGGAAAACCGGGACAGGGCGCTATATGGCTACACCTTC. Translating it yields CALENRDRALYGYTF. The rearrangement links TRBV7-9 to TRBJ1-2, with TRBD1 matching 9 bases. The CDR3 totals 15 residues. Unmatched junction bases numbered 15, after V lost 11 bases and J lost 5 bases. Germline V gives CDR1 SEHNR, CDR2 FQNEAQ (reference sequence).